This T cell receptor beta chain was identified during a study of CD8 T cells in ankylosing spondylitis. Whole-study results and caveats: Earlier reports found some motif variants in synovial fluid and blood in reactive arthritis. The authors reported significant enrichment of disease-linked clones in matched ankylosing spondylitis synovial fluid. Within ankylosing spondylitis blood, a TCR beta motif made up of eight highly homologous variants appeared to be characteristic.

With molecular barcodes, quantitative 5'-RACE was used to make the TCR beta libraries. TCRdb reprocessed the 5' RACE reads with MiXCR, giving one entry per CDR3 protein. The sample records 30,000 to 45,000 distinct CDR3 sequences, 16% being singletons. V shed 6 bases and J 4 bases; nucleotides not matched to a gene: 4. This CDR3 comprises 13 residues. CDR1 is SQVTM and CDR2 is ANQGSEA in the germline V gene. The table lists this clonotype with many counts. The antigen remains undetermined. This chain joins TRBV29-1 and TRBJ2-3; 10 nucleotides align to TRBD1. The sequence came from a male donor with ankylosing spondylitis or in good health (not recorded which). The sample comprised blood. Written as DNA, the CDR3 is TGCAGCGTCGCGGGACAGGGGTCAGATACGCAGTATTTT. Its translation: CSVAGQGSDTQYF.